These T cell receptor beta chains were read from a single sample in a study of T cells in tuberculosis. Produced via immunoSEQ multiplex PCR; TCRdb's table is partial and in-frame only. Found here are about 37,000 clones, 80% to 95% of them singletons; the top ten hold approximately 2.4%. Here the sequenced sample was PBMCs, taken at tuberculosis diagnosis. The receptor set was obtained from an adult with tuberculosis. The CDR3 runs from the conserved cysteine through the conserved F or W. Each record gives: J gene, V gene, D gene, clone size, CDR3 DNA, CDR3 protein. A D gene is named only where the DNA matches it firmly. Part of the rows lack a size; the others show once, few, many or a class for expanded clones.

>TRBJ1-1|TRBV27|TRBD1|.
TGTGCCAGCAGTTTCAACAGGGGACGGTTAGACACTGAAGCTTTCTTT
CASSFNRGRLDTEAFF
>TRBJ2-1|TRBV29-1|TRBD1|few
TGCAGCACTGAGGGACAGTTTACCTCTGGGGAGCAGTTCTTC
CSTEGQFTSGEQFF
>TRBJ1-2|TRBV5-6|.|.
TGTGCCAGCAGCTTGGGGTCGCGCGGGGCAGGACTCACCTTC
CASSLGSRGAGLTF
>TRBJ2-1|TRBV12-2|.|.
TGTGCAAGTCGCTTAGCTTCCCCTAGTGAGAGGGTCTACAATGAGCAGTTCTTC
CASRLASPSERVYNEQFF
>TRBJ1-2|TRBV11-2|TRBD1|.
TGTGCCAGCAGCTCCCAGACAGGGGGCTATGGCTACACCTTC
CASSSQTGGYGYTF
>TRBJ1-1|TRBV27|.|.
TGTGCCAGCAGTTTACTTGCGATGGACAGGAACACTGAAGCTTTCTTT
CASSLLAMDRNTEAFF
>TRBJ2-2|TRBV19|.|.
TGTGCCAGTAGTACGGCAAGAGGCACCGGGGAGCTGTTTTTT
CASSTARGTGELFF
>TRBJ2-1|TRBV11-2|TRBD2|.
TGTGCCAGCAGCCGGGGGGGCCCGAAGAGTGAGCAGTTCTTC
CASSRGGPKSEQFF
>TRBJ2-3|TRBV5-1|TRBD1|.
TGCGCCAGCAGCTCACAGGGGGCCGGCACAGATACGCAGTATTTT
CASSSQGAGTDTQYF
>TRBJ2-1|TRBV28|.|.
.
CASSSSGDLIYNEQFF
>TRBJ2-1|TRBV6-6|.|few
TGTGCCAGCAGTACGGGGGGCCTCTACAATGAGCAGTTCTTC
CASSTGGLYNEQFF
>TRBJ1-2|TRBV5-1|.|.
TGCGCCAGCAGCTCGGGGGGCCGGAACTATGGCTACACCTTC
CASSSGGRNYGYTF
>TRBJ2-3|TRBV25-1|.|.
TGTGCCAGCAGTGGAGCGGGCTCCCCGGCAGATACGCAGTATTTT
CASSGAGSPADTQYF
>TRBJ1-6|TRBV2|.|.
TGTGCCAGCAGGGAGACCGGGGGCTATAATTCACCCCTCCACTTT
CASRETGGYNSPLHF
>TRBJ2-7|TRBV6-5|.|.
TGTGCCAGCAGTAGAGACTTTCGAGGCGAGCAGTACTTC
CASSRDFRGEQYF
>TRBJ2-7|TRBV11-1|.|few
TGTGCCAGCAGCTTAGCTCACTACGAGCAGTACTTC
CASSLAHYEQYF
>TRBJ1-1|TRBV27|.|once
TGTGCCAGCAGTTTAGTAGCGAACACTGAAGCTTTCTTT
CASSLVANTEAFF
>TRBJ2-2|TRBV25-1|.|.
TGTGCCAGCAGTGAAGGAGGTCCCACGCTGTTTTTT
CASSEGGPTLFF
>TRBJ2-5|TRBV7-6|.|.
TGTGCCAGCAGAAGGGACATTGGGGTACAAGAGACCCAGTACTTC
CASRRDIGVQETQYF
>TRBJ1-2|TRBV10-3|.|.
TGTGCCATCAGCCAGGGTTCTAACTATGGCTACACCTTC
CAISQGSNYGYTF
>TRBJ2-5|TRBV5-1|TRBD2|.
TGCGCCAGCAGCTCCGAACTAGCGGGGCCCGGGACCCAGTACTTC
CASSSELAGPGTQYF
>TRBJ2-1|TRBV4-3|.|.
TGCGCCAGCAGCAACCGGGACTCCTCTCGGAATGAGCAGTTCTTC
CASSNRDSSRNEQFF
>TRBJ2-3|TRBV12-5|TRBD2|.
TGTGCTAGTGGACGGTCAGGGCTAGCGGGGGCCCCGCCCGAGGCAGATACGCAGTATTTT
CASGRSGLAGAPPEADTQYF
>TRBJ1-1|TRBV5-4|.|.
TGTGCCAGCAGCTTAGAGCTGAACACTGAAGCTTTCTTT
CASSLELNTEAFF